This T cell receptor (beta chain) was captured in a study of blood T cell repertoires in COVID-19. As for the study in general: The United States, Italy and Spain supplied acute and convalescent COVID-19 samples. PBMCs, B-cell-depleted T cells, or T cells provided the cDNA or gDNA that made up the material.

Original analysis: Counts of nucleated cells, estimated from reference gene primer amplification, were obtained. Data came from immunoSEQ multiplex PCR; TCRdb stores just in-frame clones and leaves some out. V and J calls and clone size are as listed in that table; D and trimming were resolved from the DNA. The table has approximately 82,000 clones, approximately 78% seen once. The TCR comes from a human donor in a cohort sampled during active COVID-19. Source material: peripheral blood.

The DNA of the CDR3 is TGCGCCAGCAGCCAAGAAGGAAGGGGCAGGGTAGATGGCTACACCTTC. It translates to CASSQEGRGRVDGYTF. This chain joins TRBV4-1 and TRBJ1-2, with a possible D match to TRBD1 (5 bases). Germline lookup yields CDR1 MGHRA and CDR2 YSYEKL. CDR3 length: 16 amino acids. The V and J ends lost 0 bases and 6 bases respectively, with 17 bases between them.